The 30 T cell receptor beta chains below all came from one sample that was sequenced in a study of blood T cells in healthy people across ages. Primed by a sample-barcoded 5' primer and a J-beta primer mix, a second PCR proceeded for about 6 to 12 cycles. Each CDR3 protein is one row after TCRdb ran MiXCR on the 5' RACE reads. Here the sample spans under 2,000,000 distinct CDR3 sequences, around half being singletons. The specimen was blood. Source of these receptors: a woman in her 40s in good health.

The chain combines TRBV9 with TRBJ1-2; D unclear. Germline V gene sequence: CDR1 SGDLS, CDR2 YYNGEE. The CDR3 spans 16 residues. Trimming removed 3 bases from V and 5 bases from J, with 20 bases in between. CDR3 loop: CASSAFPGPRDYGYTF. CDR3 nucleotides: TGTGCCAGCAGCGCCTTTCCGGGCCCCCGCGATTATGGCTACACCTTC.

V usage is TRBV2 and J usage is TRBJ2-3, with 7 bases lining up with TRBD1. The CDR3 has 14 residues. CDR1 SNHLY and CDR2 FYNNEI come from the germline V gene. J was trimmed by 2 bases and V by 8 bases; bases with no gene match: 7. The CDR3: CASQEQGPTDTQYF. CDR3 sequence (DNA): TGTGCCAGCCAAGAACAGGGGCCCACAGATACGCAGTATTTT.

This clonotype appeared a single time. V and J are TRBV6-1 and TRBJ2-1; possible D gene TRBD2, 5 bases. CDR1 and CDR2 (germline): MNHNS, SASEGT. Trimming removed 3 bases at V and 0 bases at J, with 15 bases between. CDR3 size: 17 residues. CDR3 in amino acids: CASSDRLEDSSYNEQFF. In nucleotides, the CDR3 is TGTGCCAGCAGTGATAGACTGGAGGATAGCTCCTACAATGAGCAGTTCTTC.

The table lists this clonotype with a few counts. J is TRBJ1-2 and V is TRBV27; TRBD1 matches 9 bases. In germline, CDR1 is MNHEY, CDR2 SMNVEV (reference sequence). The V gene end was trimmed by 3 bases and the J gene end by 6 bases; junction bases not matched to a gene: 8. The CDR3 sequence is 15 residues long. The CDR3 loop reads CASSFHRGRKDGYTF. In DNA, the CDR3 is TGTGCCAGCAGTTTCCACAGGGGGCGCAAAGATGGCTACACCTTC.

The chain couples TRBV7-2 to TRBJ2-4; D is unresolved. V lost 0 bases and J 0 bases, leaving 12 bases between the germline ends. The germline CDR1 and CDR2 sequences are SGHTA and FQGNSA. This CDR3 is built from 17 residues. The CDR3 coding sequence is TGTGCCAGCAGCTTAGCCCCAAATAATATAGCCAAAAACATTCAGTACTTC. As protein: CASSLAPNNIAKNIQYF. Together with reference TRBV7-2 and TRBJ2-4, the CDR3 gives the full variable domain: GAGVSQSPSNKVTEKGKDVELRCDPISGHTALYWYRQSLGQGLEFLIYFQGNSAPDKSGLPSDRFSAERTGGSVSTLTIQRTQQEDSAVYLCASSLAPNNIAKNIQYFGAGTRLSVL.

The chain recombines TRBV13 with TRBJ1-1, with a weak D call TRBD1 (5 bases). CDR1 PRHDT and CDR2 FYEKMQ come from the germline V gene (reference sequence). V was trimmed by 0 bases and J by 1 base, leaving 9 bases between them. CDR3 length: 15 amino acids. The CDR3 nucleotides are TGTGCCAGCAGCTTAGGAGGACACCCGAACACTGAAGCTTTCTTT. As protein: CASSLGGHPNTEAFF.

In this sample, this clonotype turned up many times. The CDR3 coding sequence is TGCAGCGTTGGCAGGGGGGGGGAGACCCAGTACTTC. Its translation is CSVGRGGETQYF. V usage is TRBV29-1 and J usage is TRBJ2-5; D is perhaps TRBD1 or TRBD2 (7 bases each). Germline CDR1 is SQVTM and CDR2 is ANQGSEA. This CDR3 is built from 12 residues. V was shortened by 4 bases and J by 5 bases, with 11 bases between the two germline ends.

In its sample, this clonotype was seen a few times. This chain joins TRBV7-2 and TRBJ1-1; D unresolved. The CDR3 covers 13 residues. V was clipped by 6 bases and J by 0 bases, with 8 bases between them. Germline CDR1 reads SGHTA; CDR2 reads FQGNSA. The CDR3 bases are TGTGCCAGCAGTTCCAGGATGAACACTGAAGCTTTCTTT. Its translation: CASSSRMNTEAFF.

A few counts support this clonotype. The rearrangement uses TRBV29-1 and TRBJ2-5, with TRBD1 identical over 7 bases. CDR3 length: 13 residues. Trimming took 4 bases from V and 0 from J; bases not matched to a gene: 2. CDR1 is SQVTM, CDR2 ANQGSEA, per germline. CDR3 amino acids: CSVVGTDQETQYF. The DNA of the CDR3 is TGCAGCGTTGTTGGGACAGACCAAGAGACCCAGTACTTC.

The V call is TRBV6-5, the J call TRBJ2-3; 8 nucleotides match TRBD1. This CDR3 region has 16 residues. Germline CDR1 MNHEY, CDR2 SVGAGI. V dropped 4 bases and J dropped 3; count of bases not matched to a gene: 9. The CDR3 DNA sequence: TGTGCCAGCAGTTCTCCACGGACAGGGAGTACAGATACGCAGTATTTT. It encodes CASSSPRTGSTDTQYF.

This sequence joins TRBV6-2 or TRBV6-3 and TRBJ2-7, with 9 bases aligning to TRBD1. Per germline, CDR1 MNHEY and CDR2 SVGEGT. CDR3 length: 16 residues. J was trimmed by 2 bases and V by 4 bases; bases with no gene match: 9. The CDR3 loop is CASSSLSTGGPYEQYF. CDR3 in DNA: TGTGCCAGCAGTTCTCTATCGACAGGGGGACCCTACGAGCAGTACTTC.

Remarks on this clonotype: One junction end disagrees with the germline gene, perhaps due to a read error. This chain connects TRBV27 to TRBJ1-6, with 9 nucleotides matching TRBD1. CDR3 length: 14 amino acids. Germline CDR1 and CDR2: MNHEY and SMNVEV (reference sequence). Here the CDR3 reads CASSLTGGNSPPHF. In DNA form, the CDR3 reads TGTGCCAGCAGTTTGACAGGGGGTAATTCACCCCCCCACTTT.

This clonotype turned up a few times. The V and J genes are TRBV28 and TRBJ2-7, with D uncertain. The CDR3 loop spans 12 amino acids. V lost 7 bases and J lost 3, with 10 bases in between. CDR1 and CDR2 from the germline V gene are MDHEN and SYDVKM. The CDR3 protein is CASTDGVYEQYF. The CDR3 DNA sequence: TGTGCCAGCACCGACGGAGTCTACGAGCAGTACTTC.

The rearrangement links TRBV4-1 to TRBJ2-7, with a tentative D call TRBD1 (6 bases). Germline CDR1 MGHRA, CDR2 YSYEKL. This CDR3 is 16 amino acids long. The V and J ends lost 1 base and 2 bases respectively, with 15 bases between them. For the CDR3, the DNA is TGCGCCAGCAGCCAAGGAGGACAGCGAGTGGCCTACGAGCAGTACTTC. Amino acid sequence: CASSQGGQRVAYEQYF.

This clonotype was seen only a few times. The rearrangement joins TRBV12-3 or TRBV12-4 to TRBJ1-4; 8 bases are shared with TRBD1. Trimming at V came to 5 bases and at J to 1 base, leaving 6 bases not matched to a gene. The CDR3 extends over 16 amino acids. The CDR3: CASSLQGAGTNEKLFF. CDR3 nucleotides: TGTGCCAGCAGTCTTCAGGGGGCAGGAACTAATGAAAAACTGTTTTTT.

The genes are TRBV27 and TRBJ2-5, with 13 bases that match TRBD2. The germline gives CDR1 MNHEY, CDR2 SMNVEV (reference sequence). The CDR3 has 17 amino acids. The ends lost 5 bases at V and 5 bases at J; junction bases unmatched: 11. CDR3 sequence reads: CASSPLRLAGGPETQYF. The CDR3 DNA reads as TGTGCCAGCAGTCCCCTCCGACTAGCGGGGGGTCCTGAGACCCAGTACTTC.

The genes are TRBV28 and TRBJ1-1, with 7 bases identical to TRBD1. V gave up 2 bases and J gave up 1 base; unmatched junction bases: 4. This CDR3 contains 15 residues. Per the germline V gene, CDR1 is MDHEN and CDR2 is SYDVKM. This CDR3 reads CASSLDNRGNTEAFF. The CDR3 DNA sequence: TGTGCCAGCAGTTTAGATAACAGGGGGAACACTGAAGCTTTCTTT.

The chain uses TRBV20-1 and TRBJ2-3; 9 bases are shared with TRBD2. In germline, CDR1 is DFQATT, CDR2 SNEGSKA (reference sequence). V lost 3 bases to trimming and J lost 1 base; unmatched junction nucleotides: 8. CDR3 size: 16 residues. The CDR3 spells CSARGSGGLGTDTQYF. CDR3 sequence (DNA): TGCAGTGCTAGGGGTAGCGGGGGATTGGGCACAGATACGCAGTATTTT.

This clonotype was seen repeatedly, ten times or more. J is TRBJ2-5 and V is TRBV9, with a tentative D call TRBD2 (7 bases). Trimming shortened V by 3 bases and J by 3 bases, and 15 bases separated the two germline ends. CDR3 length equals 15 residues. Germline values: CDR1 SGDLS, CDR2 YYNGEE. CDR3 in amino acids: CASSGGGQGKETQYF. CDR3 coding DNA: TGTGCCAGCAGCGGGGGGGGCCAGGGGAAAGAGACCCAGTACTTC.

This clonotype has just a few counts. The genes are TRBV7-2 and TRBJ2-7; 14 bases fit TRBD2. Germline CDR1 reads SGHTA; CDR2 reads FQGNSA. The CDR3 length is 17 residues. V shed 1 base, J shed 3 bases, and the junction held 5 bases outside the gene matches. DNA for the CDR3: TGTGCCAGCAGCTTAGTTGGGACTAGCGGGGGACACTACGAGCAGTACTTC. It yields the protein CASSLVGTSGGHYEQYF.

This clonotype occurred a few times. The CDR3 sequence is CSATGQGDSYEQYF. In nucleotides, the CDR3 is TGCAGTGCGACGGGACAGGGAGACAGCTACGAGCAGTACTTC. The chain has TRBV20-1 and TRBJ2-7, with TRBD1 matching 9 bases. CDR3 length equals 14 residues. Germline loops: CDR1 DFQATT, CDR2 SNEGSKA (reference sequence). J was trimmed by 3 bases and V by 6 bases; bases with no gene match: 9.

The chain recombines TRBV12-3 or TRBV12-4 with TRBJ2-3; D gene unclear. The V end lost 8 bases, the J end lost 0 bases, and 24 bases lay between the germline ends. The CDR3 has 18 amino acids. The CDR3 DNA follows: TGTGCCAGCGATACTGGGCAGGCCGCCGTATCAAGCACAGATACGCAGTATTTT. Its translation: CASDTGQAAVSSTDTQYF.

This clonotype was observed a handful of times. This sequence joins TRBV4-3 and TRBJ1-2, with 7 bases that match TRBD1. Germline V gene data show CDR1 as LGHNA and CDR2 as YSLEER. The CDR3 has 15 amino acids. The ends lost 0 bases at V and 4 bases at J; junction bases unmatched: 5. In DNA, the CDR3 is TGCGCCAGCAGCCAAGAGGCGGGACAGTTCTATGGCTACACCTTC. It codes for CASSQEAGQFYGYTF.

The table lists this clonotype with a count of one. V usage is TRBV29-1 and J usage is TRBJ1-1; 8 bases map to TRBD1. Germline CDR1 SQVTM, CDR2 ANQGSEA. The CDR3 consists of 15 residues. V trimming: 5 bases; J trimming: 5 bases; junction bases outside the gene matches: 13. The CDR3 DNA follows: TGCAGCGTTAGGTTCCTTGGACAGGGATGGACTGAAGCTTTCTTT. It translates to CSVRFLGQGWTEAFF.

The V call is TRBV6-1, the J call TRBJ2-1, with TRBD2 matching over 10 bases. Germline values: CDR1 MNHNS, CDR2 SASEGT. The CDR3 covers 15 residues. J was trimmed by 0 bases and V by 6 bases; bases with no gene match: 2. CDR3 region: CASRVAGGSYNEQFF. The CDR3 DNA sequence: TGTGCCAGCAGGGTAGCGGGGGGCTCCTACAATGAGCAGTTCTTC.

The rearrangement uses TRBV13 and TRBJ2-5, with D possibly TRBD1 on 5 matching bases. The CDR3 consists of 12 residues. Germline CDR1 PRHDT, CDR2 FYEKMQ (reference sequence). V lost 5 bases and J 11 bases, leaving 15 bases between the germline ends. DNA for the CDR3: TGTGCCAGCAGCCCGACGGACAATGAGCAGTACTTC. The encoded protein is CASSPTDNEQYF.

The chain combines TRBV6-2 or TRBV6-3 with TRBJ2-7, with D perhaps matching TRBD2 (6 bases). The DNA matches TRBJ2-5 better at its end, which makes the J call doubtful. The CDR3 contains 12 residues. The germline V gene encodes CDR1 MNHEY and CDR2 SVGEGT. For the CDR3, the DNA is TGTGCCACCGGAACAGGCGGGAAGACCCAGTACTTC. Residues: CATGTGGKTQYF.

V usage is TRBV20-1 and J usage is TRBJ1-5; D gene unclear. The CDR3 has 14 residues. The germline V gene has CDR1 DFQATT and CDR2 SNEGSKA (reference sequence). V was pared by 3 bases and J by 2 bases, with 11 bases between. The CDR3 bases are TGCAGTGCTAGCTCCGGGTACGGCAATCAGCCCCAGCATTTT. Amino acid sequence: CSASSGYGNQPQHF.

The chain is built from TRBV11-1 and TRBJ2-3; tentative D call: TRBD1 (5 bases). Germline CDR1 and CDR2: SGHAT and FQDESV (reference sequence). The CDR3 spans 14 residues. Trimming pared 5 bases from V and 2 bases from J, leaving 11 bases between. CDR3: CASSERTFTDTQYF. In DNA, the CDR3 is TGTGCCAGCAGCGAACGGACATTCACAGATACGCAGTATTTT.

This clonotype was seen a single time. The gene calls are TRBV28 and TRBJ2-5; 9 positions match TRBD2. With 8 bases clipped from V and 11 bases from J, the junction kept 18 bases outside the gene matches. CDR3 size: 15 residues. Germline V CDR1 and CDR2: MDHEN, SYDVKM. The CDR3 loop reads CASQTSGTSKSEQYF. CDR3 nucleotides: TGTGCCAGCCAAACCTCCGGGACTAGCAAATCTGAGCAGTACTTC.